A single TCR beta chain is shown here with its context. This clone was counted a few times. This receptor's antigen is unknown. A read error may produce the germline difference seen at one junction end. Sequences SNHLY (CDR1) and FYNNEI (CDR2) are obtained from the germline V gene. The CDR3 holds 11 amino acids from the cysteine to the phenylalanine. The DNA shown is the 33-base CDR3, in frame from base 1. These data are taken from a study of OX40 agonist ivuxolimab in advanced cancers. In terms of the full investigation: The costimulatory receptor OX40 (CD134) was targeted by ivuxolimab, a fully human IgG2 agonistic monoclonal antibody. Intravenous ivuxolimab was administered to patients every 2 weeks at six dose levels: 0.01, 0.1, 0.3, 1.5, 3 and 10 mg/kg. Among the roughly 50 dose-escalation patients, about 20 had hepatocellular carcinoma, about 15 melanoma, 9 renal cell carcinoma and 9 head and neck cancer. A male proportion of 82.7% and a mean age of approximately 55 years, ranging from 23 to 79, were recorded for the dose-escalation cohort. Patients were allowed to have had prior anti-PD-1, anti-PD-L1 or anti-CTLA-4 therapy, and less than 45% of the dose-escalation patients had previously received checkpoint inhibitors. Partial responses occurred in three dose-escalation patients: two with cutaneous melanoma and one with hepatocellular carcinoma. The purpose of peripheral TCRbeta sequencing was to test whether ivuxolimab changed TCR sequence diversity and led to clonal T-cell expansion. The paper reports the monotherapy dose-escalation portion (N = 52 patients) of the phase I ivuxolimab trial.

Genomic DNA was extracted from sorted cells for sequencing of the TCRbeta CDR3 region. The immunoSEQ Assay was used to sequence the TCRbeta CDR3 regions. Sourced from immuneACCESS, this table was stored by TCRdb with only in-frame sequences that have V and J called. A share of the clones is absent; for the studies checked, an unresolved V gene accounts for under half, and the remainder has no known explanation. The table for this sample lists fewer than 80,000 clones; nearly 90% of them were counted only once. Clones ranked in the top ten supply roughly 4% of the sample. The study at large found these results: In the 0.1-3.0 mg/kg groups, partial responders had among the lowest normalized peripheral clonal expansion, particularly in CD8+ T cells. Low levels of normalized T-cell clonal expansion were also seen in some patients who did not respond. After ivuxolimab, CD8+ T cells had more expanded clones than CD4+ T cells on average. At doses of 0.1 to 3.0 mg/kg, clonal expansion of both CD4+ and CD8+ T cells in blood was seen between baseline and week 6. The antigen specificity of the clonally expanded peripheral T cells was not determined.

The trial excluded patients who had a history of autoimmune disease or were on systemic immunosuppression. Peripheral blood for TCR sequencing was collected from all dose cohorts at baseline, on cycle 4 day 1, and on cycle 7 day 1. The samples were taken from a phase I, first-in-human, multicenter, open-label dose-escalation trial of ivuxolimab. Adults with locally advanced or metastatic head and neck squamous cell, hepatocellular, melanoma or renal cell carcinoma were enrolled in the trial. Before TCR sequencing, CD4+ and CD8+ T cells were separately sorted from peripheral blood. The V and J genes are TRBV2 and TRBJ2-7; there is no confident call for the D gene. This sequence originates from an adult with an advanced solid tumor such as melanoma, head and neck, liver or kidney cancer. Sample: CD4+ or CD8+ T cells sorted from blood, taken in a trial of the OX40 agonist ivuxolimab. The CDR3 sequence is CASNEGYEQYF. Read as DNA, the sequence is TGTGCCAGCAATGAAGGGTACGAGCAGTACTTC.